This T cell receptor beta chain was captured by sequencing in a study of blood T cell repertoires in COVID-19. Background on the study: Samples taken during acute and convalescent COVID-19 were collected in the United States, Italy and Spain. T cells, B-cell-depleted T cells, or PBMCs supplied cDNA or gDNA.

In the study's own analysis: Using reference gene primer amplification, nucleated cell counts were estimated. Using immunoSEQ multiplex PCR, the repertoire was profiled, and TCRdb retains in-frame clones only, with some absent. D and trimming come from the DNA, and the V and J calls and clone size come from that table. The sample shows about 120,000 clones, about 86% of them seen only once. The CDR3 has 12 residues. V lost 3 bases and J 7 bases, leaving 7 bases between the germline ends. Germline V CDR1 and CDR2: SGHNT, YENEEA. Material for sequencing was peripheral blood. The chain joins TRBV11-3 to TRBJ2-1; weak D call: TRBD2 (6 bases). The source of this sequence is a woman between 45 and 65 years old with active or convalescent COVID-19. The CDR3 DNA reads TGTGCCAGCAGCTTTGGGGGGAATGAGCAGTTCTTC. Protein sequence: CASSFGGNEQFF.